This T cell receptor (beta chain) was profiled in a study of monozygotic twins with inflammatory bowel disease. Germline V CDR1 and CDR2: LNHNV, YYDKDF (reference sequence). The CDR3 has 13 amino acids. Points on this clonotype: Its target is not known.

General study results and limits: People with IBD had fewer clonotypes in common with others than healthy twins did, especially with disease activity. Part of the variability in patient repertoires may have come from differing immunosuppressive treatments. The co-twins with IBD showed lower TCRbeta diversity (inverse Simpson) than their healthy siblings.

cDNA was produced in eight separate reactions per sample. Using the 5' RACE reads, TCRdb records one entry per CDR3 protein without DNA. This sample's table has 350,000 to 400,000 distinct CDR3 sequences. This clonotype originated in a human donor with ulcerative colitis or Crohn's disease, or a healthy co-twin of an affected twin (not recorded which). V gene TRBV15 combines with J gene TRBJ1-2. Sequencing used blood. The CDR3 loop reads CATSRDDIYGYTF.